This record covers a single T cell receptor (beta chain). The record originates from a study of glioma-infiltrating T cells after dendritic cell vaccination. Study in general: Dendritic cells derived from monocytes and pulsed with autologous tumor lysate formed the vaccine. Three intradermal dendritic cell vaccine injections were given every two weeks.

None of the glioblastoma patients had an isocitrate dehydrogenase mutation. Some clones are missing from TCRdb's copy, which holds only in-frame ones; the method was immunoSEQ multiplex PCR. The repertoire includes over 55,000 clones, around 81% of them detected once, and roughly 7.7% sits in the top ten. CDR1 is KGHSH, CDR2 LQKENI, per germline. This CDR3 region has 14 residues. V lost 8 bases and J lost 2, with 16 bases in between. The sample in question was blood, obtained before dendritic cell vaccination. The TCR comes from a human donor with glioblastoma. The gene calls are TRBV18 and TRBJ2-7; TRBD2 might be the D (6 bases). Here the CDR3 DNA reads TGTGCCAGCAAGCGCGGGACGGATACCTACGAGCAGTACTTC. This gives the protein CASKRGTDTYEQYF.